Reported below is one TCR beta chain. The antigen is not known. One end of the junction does not line up with germline, which may come from a read error. The sample originates from a study of cytomegalovirus exposure and HLA in healthy donors. Each donor was healthy, and each was a bone marrow donor. In the PCR, 60 Vbeta and 13 Jbeta primers were used. The repertoire was sequenced with immunoSEQ multiplex PCR; TCRdb's copy has only in-frame clones and lacks some. The sample yields approximately 110,000 clones, 65% to 80% seen once. The germline CDR1 and CDR2 sequences are SGHDN and FVKESK. There are 13 residues in the CDR3. Study-wide points: Some V segments, including TRBV6-2 and TRBV6-3, were excluded as indistinguishable.

The source of this sequence is a man under 40 in good health and CMV-seropositive. Sequencing was done on a sample of PBMCs. The rearrangement uses TRBV14 and TRBJ2-7; unclear D gene. CDR3 nucleotides: TGTGCCAGCAGTCAAGGACCCCAGACTGGGCAGTACTTC. This gives the protein CASSQGPQTGQYF.